This T cell receptor beta chain comes out of a study of cytomegalovirus exposure and HLA in healthy donors. This clone appeared a few times. With 60 Vbeta and 13 Jbeta primers, the PCR was carried out. Generated by immunoSEQ multiplex PCR, the TCRdb table keeps only in-frame clones and is missing some. This sample has about 97,000 clones; around 82% occur once, and the top ten carry under 5.5%. Trimming took 6 bases from V and 7 from J; bases not matched to a gene: 10. The CDR3 loop spans 15 amino acids. Germline loops: CDR1 SGDLS, CDR2 YYNGEE. This receptor was taken from a man aged 35-49 years in good health and CMV-seropositive. Sequencing was done on a sample of PBMCs. The J gene is TRBJ1-6, the V gene TRBV9, with 7 positions matching TRBD1. CDR3 DNA: TGTGCCAGCAACCCCTCACAGGGGAGCAATTCACCCCTCCACTTT. This encodes CASNPSQGSNSPLHF.